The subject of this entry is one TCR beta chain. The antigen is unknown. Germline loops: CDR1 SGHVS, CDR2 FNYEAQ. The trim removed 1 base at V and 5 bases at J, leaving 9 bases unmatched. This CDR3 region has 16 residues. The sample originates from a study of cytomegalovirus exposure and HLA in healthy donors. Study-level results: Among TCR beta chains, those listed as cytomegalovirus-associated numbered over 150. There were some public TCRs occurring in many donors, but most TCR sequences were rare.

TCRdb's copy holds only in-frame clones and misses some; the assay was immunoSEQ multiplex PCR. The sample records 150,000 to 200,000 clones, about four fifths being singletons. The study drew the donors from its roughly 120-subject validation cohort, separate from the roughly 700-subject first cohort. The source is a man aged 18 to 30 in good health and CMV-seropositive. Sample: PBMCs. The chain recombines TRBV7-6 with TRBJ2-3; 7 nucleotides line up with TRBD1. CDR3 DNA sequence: TGTGCCAGCAGCTTAGAGTACGGGCAGGGGGTAGATACGCAGTATTTT. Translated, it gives CASSLEYGQGVDTQYF.